This T cell receptor beta chain was recorded in a study of immune heterogeneity within non-small cell lung tumors. At the level of the study: Histology included 4 squamous cell carcinomas, approximately 10 non-squamous carcinomas and 1 unspecified tumor.

Broader study findings: Recurrence of identical dominant CDR3 beta clonotypes was observed across tumor sites within a patient, alongside site-unique high-frequency clones. The repertoire of each individual patient held high-frequency T-cell receptor beta clonotypes that were largely distinct from those of other patients.

Trimming stripped 7 bases from V and 5 bases from J, with 15 bases between. Germline CDR1 and CDR2: LNHDA and SQIVND (reference sequence). The length of the CDR3 is 14 residues. To note about this clonotype: What it recognizes is unknown. This sequence may be a read error, since a much larger clone differs from it by one base.

A multiplex PCR containing 32 V primers and 13 J primers was used to amplify TCR beta CDR3. TCRdb passed the multiplex PCR reads through MiXCR, listing each CDR3 protein once. The sample gives over 9,500 distinct CDR3 sequences, roughly 22% of which show up once; approximately 4.2% is in the top ten. Genomic DNA from bulk tumor acted as the template, and about 600 ng was loaded per sample. Each primary tumor yielded several biopsies, collected far apart from one another at surgery. Curative surgery was undertaken by patients, who had untreated, newly diagnosed non-small cell lung cancer. The sequencing sample was made of lung tumor tissue. This receptor was obtained from a man between 60 and 70 years old with non-small cell lung cancer. The chain couples TRBV19 to TRBJ1-5; a possible D gene is TRBD1 (5 bases). The CDR3 sequence: CASIIPGPYQPQHF. CDR3 DNA sequence: TGTGCCAGTATTATTCCGGGACCCTATCAGCCCCAGCATTTT.